A selection of T cell receptor beta chains follows, all from one sample in a study of CD8 T cells in ankylosing spondylitis. TCRdb reanalysed the 5' RACE reads using MiXCR and keeps one entry per CDR3 protein. Here the sample spans 450,000 to 550,000 distinct CDR3 sequences, about 5.2% being singletons. Input material: blood, either unsorted or a sorted T cell fraction (not recorded which). These receptors were collected from a male donor with ankylosing spondylitis. CDR3s include the opening cysteine and the closing phenylalanine or tryptophan. The D gene is left open where the match is weak. Expanded clones get a size class; other rows say once, few or many, or leave the size out.

clone_size j_call v_call d_call cdr3_aa cdr3_nt
many TRBJ2-1 TRBV14 NA CASSQRGYNEQFF TGTGCCAGCAGCCAAAGGGGGTACAATGAGCAGTTCTTC
many TRBJ2-5 TRBV20-1 TRBD2 CSARVVLAEETQYF TGCAGTGCTAGAGTCGTTCTAGCGGAAGAGACCCAGTACTTC
many TRBJ2-7 TRBV7-9 NA CASSHGTLLYEQYF TGTGCCAGCAGCCACGGGACTTTGCTCTACGAGCAGTACTTC
many TRBJ1-2 TRBV20-1 NA CSARSRGNYGYTF TGCAGTGCTAGATCCCGGGGTAACTATGGCTACACCTTC
many TRBJ2-5 TRBV20-1 TRBD2 CSAGLASGSQETQYF TGCAGTGCTGGGCTGGCTAGCGGGTCCCAAGAGACCCAGTACTTC
many TRBJ2-3 TRBV4-1 NA CASSQELLADTQYF TGCGCCAGCAGCCAAGAGTTGTTAGCAGATACGCAGTATTTT
many TRBJ1-1 TRBV5-1 NA CASSFVGRTEAFF TGCGCCAGCAGCTTCGTAGGGAGGACTGAAGCTTTCTTT
NA TRBJ2-5 TRBV7-9 NA CASSPGAFTGETQYF TGTGCCAGCAGCCCGGGGGCCTTTACCGGGGAGACCCAGTACTTC
NA TRBJ1-2 TRBV29-1 NA CSVDTSRLANYGYTF TGCAGCGTTGACACGTCGAGGCTAGCTAACTATGGCTACACCTTC
few TRBJ2-3 TRBV20-1 TRBD2 CSAPRGGSDTQYF TGCAGTGCTCCCCGGGGGGGGTCAGATACGCAGTATTTT
many TRBJ2-7 TRBV29-1 NA CSVRVNTYEQYF TGCAGCGTTCGAGTGAACACCTACGAGCAGTACTTC
many TRBJ1-2 TRBV24-1 TRBD1 CATSEGQGNYGYTF TGTGCCACCAGTGAGGGACAGGGGAACTATGGCTACACCTTC
many TRBJ1-5 TRBV5-5 NA CASSLVPDPTVQPQHF TGTGCCAGCAGCTTGGTACCCGACCCGACAGTTCAGCCCCAGCATTTT
many TRBJ1-4 TRBV29-1 NA CSVGRQGPEKLFF TGCAGCGTTGGGAGGCAGGGACCCGAAAAACTGTTTTTT
many TRBJ2-2 TRBV5-6 NA CASSLGTSPYLSGELFF TGTGCCAGCAGCTTGGGGACCAGTCCCTATTTATCCGGGGAGCTGTTTTTT
many TRBJ2-5 TRBV24-1 TRBD2 CATSDPGTSGQETQYF TGTGCCACCAGTGACCCAGGGACTAGCGGCCAAGAGACCCAGTACTTC
many TRBJ2-1 TRBV5-1 NA CASSPPLATSYNEQFF TGCGCCAGCAGCCCCCCCCTAGCGACGTCCTACAATGAGCAGTTCTTC
many TRBJ1-1 TRBV6-2/TRBV6-3 NA CASSYPSWRGLNTEAFF TGTGCCAGCAGTTACCCAAGCTGGAGGGGCCTGAACACTGAAGCTTTCTTT
many TRBJ2-7 TRBV29-1 NA CSVKVSLNEQYF TGCAGCGTTAAGGTTAGCCTTAACGAGCAGTACTTC
many TRBJ1-6 TRBV7-2 NA CASIIGLGGLHNSPLHF TGTGCCAGCATCATTGGGTTGGGGGGGCTCCATAATTCACCCCTCCACTTT
many TRBJ2-3 TRBV5-1 TRBD2 CASSTTTSGRGDTQYF TGCGCCAGCAGCACAACGACTAGCGGGAGGGGAGATACGCAGTATTTT
NA TRBJ2-3 TRBV19 TRBD1 CASSRNRDRGSQYF TGTGCCAGTAGTAGGAACCGGGACAGGGGCTCGCAGTATTTT
many TRBJ2-1 TRBV4-3 TRBD1 CASSQEGTGGHEQFF TGCGCCAGCAGCCAAGAAGGGACAGGGGGGCATGAGCAGTTCTTC
many TRBJ2-2 TRBV5-1 NA CASSLIERNTGELFF TGCGCCAGCAGCTTGATTGAGAGAAACACCGGGGAGCTGTTTTTT
many TRBJ2-3 TRBV5-5 TRBD1 CASSFRQGSTDTQYF TGTGCCAGCAGCTTCAGACAGGGTAGCACAGATACGCAGTATTTT
many TRBJ1-6 TRBV7-2 NA CASSSLTWTGSSPLHF TGTGCCAGCAGCTCCCTGACTTGGACGGGCAGTTCACCCCTCCACTTT
few TRBJ2-3 TRBV30 NA CAWSVEGADTQYF TGTGCCTGGAGTGTGGAGGGCGCAGATACGCAGTATTTT
many TRBJ2-6 TRBV5-1 NA CASSYDAHGANVLTF TGCGCCAGCAGCTATGATGCACATGGGGCCAACGTCCTGACTTTC
many TRBJ2-7 TRBV5-1 TRBD1 CASPFVGTGPGEQYF TGCGCCAGCCCATTCGTCGGGACAGGGCCGGGGGAGCAGTACTTC
few TRBJ2-7 TRBV13 NA CASSLRDYYEQYF TGTGCCAGCAGCTTACGTGACTACTACGAGCAGTACTTC
many TRBJ2-2 TRBV6-2/TRBV6-3 TRBD1 CASSYRGSGELFF TGCGCCAGCAGTTACAGGGGGAGCGGGGAGCTGTTTTTT
NA TRBJ2-2 TRBV7-6 NA CASSTRGSGELFF TGTGCCAGCAGCACCCGGGGGTCCGGGGAGCTGTTTTTT
many TRBJ2-1 TRBV12-3/TRBV12-4 NA CASSLRGPPSSYNEQFF TGTGCCAGCAGTTTAAGAGGGCCGCCTAGCTCCTACAATGAGCAGTTCTTC
many TRBJ2-7 TRBV28 TRBD1 CASSALTGGSYEQYF TGTGCCAGCAGTGCCCTGACAGGGGGTTCCTACGAGCAGTACTTC
many TRBJ2-5 TRBV28 NA CASSAGAQETQYF TGTGCCAGCAGTGCGGGGGCACAAGAGACCCAGTACTTC
many TRBJ2-7 TRBV28 NA CATTGSFSYEQYF TGTGCCACGACAGGATCATTCTCCTACGAGCAGTACTTC
NA TRBJ2-7 TRBV28 TRBD1 CASKTGVTYEQYF TGTGCCAGCAAGACAGGGGTTACCTACGAGCAGTACTTC
few TRBJ2-2 TRBV4-3 TRBD1 CASSQAGGKFTGELFF TGCGCCAGCAGCCAAGCAGGGGGCAAATTCACCGGGGAGCTGTTTTTT
few TRBJ2-7 TRBV18 NA CASSPDYNSYEQYF TGTGCCAGCTCACCTGACTATAACTCCTACGAGCAGTACTTC
NA TRBJ2-1 TRBV7-2 NA CASSPSDSFYNEQFF TGTGCCAGCAGCCCAAGTGACAGCTTCTACAATGAGCAGTTCTTC
many TRBJ2-3 TRBV28 TRBD2 CASSPGLAGGREDTQYF TGTGCCAGCAGTCCCGGACTAGCGGGAGGGCGGGAAGATACGCAGTATTTT
many TRBJ1-5 TRBV5-1 NA CASSLSYGSNQPQHF TGCGCCAGCAGTTTGTCATATGGTAGCAATCAGCCCCAGCATTTT
many TRBJ1-1 TRBV5-1 NA CASSLGVTGIHTEAFF TGCGCCAGCAGCTTGGGGGTCACAGGGATCCACACTGAAGCTTTCTTT
many TRBJ2-1 TRBV4-2 TRBD1 CASSGDRERGEQFF TGTGCCAGCAGCGGGGACAGGGAACGGGGTGAGCAGTTCTTC
NA TRBJ2-1 TRBV24-1 TRBD1 CATSDFRQGGYNEQFF TGTGCCACCAGTGATTTTCGACAGGGGGGGTACAATGAGCAGTTCTTC
NA TRBJ2-7 TRBV20-1 TRBD1 CKMDRGSYEQYF TGCAAGATGGACAGGGGATCCTACGAGCAGTACTTC
many TRBJ2-7 TRBV20-1 NA CSGRGAYEQYF TGCAGTGGAAGGGGGGCATACGAGCAGTACTTC
many TRBJ1-5 TRBV20-1 NA CSARDAAKEVGNQPQHF TGCAGTGCTAGAGATGCAGCGAAGGAGGTTGGCAATCAGCCCCAGCATTTT
NA TRBJ2-5 TRBV2 TRBD2 CASSAAGVETQYF TGTGCCAGCAGTGCCGCGGGAGTTGAGACCCAGTACTTC
many TRBJ1-6 TRBV9 NA CASSVDPTAINSPLHF TGTGCCAGCAGCGTAGATCCGACAGCGATAAATTCACCCCTCCACTTT
many TRBJ2-5 TRBV7-2 NA CASSLVGQYGETQYF TGTGCCAGCAGCTTAGTAGGACAGTATGGGGAGACCCAGTACTTC